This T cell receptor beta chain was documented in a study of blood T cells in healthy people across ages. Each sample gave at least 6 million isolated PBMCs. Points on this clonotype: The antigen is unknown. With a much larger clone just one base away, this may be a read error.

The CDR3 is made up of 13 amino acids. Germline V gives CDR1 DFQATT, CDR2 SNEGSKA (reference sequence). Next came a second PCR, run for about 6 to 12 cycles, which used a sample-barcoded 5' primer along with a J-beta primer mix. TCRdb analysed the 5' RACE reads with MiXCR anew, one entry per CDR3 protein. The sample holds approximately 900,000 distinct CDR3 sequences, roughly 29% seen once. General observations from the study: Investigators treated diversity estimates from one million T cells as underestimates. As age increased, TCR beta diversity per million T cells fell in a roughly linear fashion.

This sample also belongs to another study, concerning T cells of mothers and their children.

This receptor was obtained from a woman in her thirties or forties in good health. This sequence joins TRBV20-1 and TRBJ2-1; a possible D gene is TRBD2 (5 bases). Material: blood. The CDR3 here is CCVTEGTYNEQFF. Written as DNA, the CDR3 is TGCTGTGTAACAGAGGGCACCTACAATGAGCAGTTCTTC.